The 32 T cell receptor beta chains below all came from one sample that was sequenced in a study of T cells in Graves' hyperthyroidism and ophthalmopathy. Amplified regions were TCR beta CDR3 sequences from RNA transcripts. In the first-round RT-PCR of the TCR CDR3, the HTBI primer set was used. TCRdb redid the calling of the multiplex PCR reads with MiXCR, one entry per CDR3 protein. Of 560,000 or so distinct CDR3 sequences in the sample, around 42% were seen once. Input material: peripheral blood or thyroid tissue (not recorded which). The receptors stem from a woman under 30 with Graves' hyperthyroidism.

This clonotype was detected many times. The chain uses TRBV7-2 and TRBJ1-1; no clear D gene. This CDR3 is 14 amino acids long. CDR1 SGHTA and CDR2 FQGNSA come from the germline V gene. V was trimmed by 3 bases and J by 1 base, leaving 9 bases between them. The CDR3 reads CASSFRTQNTEAFF. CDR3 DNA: TGTGCCAGCAGCTTCAGGACGCAGAACACTGAAGCTTTCTTT. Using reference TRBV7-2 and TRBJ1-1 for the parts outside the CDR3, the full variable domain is GAGVSQSPSNKVTEKGKDVELRCDPISGHTALYWYRQSLGQGLEFLIYFQGNSAPDKSGLPSDRFSAERTGGSVSTLTIQRTQQEDSAVYLCASSFRTQNTEAFFGQGTRLTVV.

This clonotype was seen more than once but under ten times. The CDR3 DNA reads as TGTGCCAGCAGCTTAGAAAGCTCCTACGAGCAGTACTTC. Translated: CASSLESSYEQYF. The chain employs TRBV7-9 and TRBJ2-7; D is ambiguous. This CDR3 region has 13 residues. Germline values: CDR1 SEHNR, CDR2 FQNEAQ (reference sequence). V dropped 1 base and J dropped 0 bases, with 4 bases sitting between them.

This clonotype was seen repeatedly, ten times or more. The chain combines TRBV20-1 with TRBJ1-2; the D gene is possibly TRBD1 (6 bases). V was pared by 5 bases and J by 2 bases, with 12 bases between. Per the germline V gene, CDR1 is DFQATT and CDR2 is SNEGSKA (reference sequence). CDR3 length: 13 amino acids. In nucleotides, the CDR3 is TGCAGTGCTTCCGGGACAAAAAACTATGGCTACACCTTC. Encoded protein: CSASGTKNYGYTF.

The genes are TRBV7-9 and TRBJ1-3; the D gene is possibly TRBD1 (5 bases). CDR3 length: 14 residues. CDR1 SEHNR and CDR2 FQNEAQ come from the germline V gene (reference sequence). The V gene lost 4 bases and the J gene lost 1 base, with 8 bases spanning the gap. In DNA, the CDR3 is TGTGCCAGCAGCTCGGGGGGGTCTGGAAACACCATATATTTT. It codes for CASSSGGSGNTIYF.

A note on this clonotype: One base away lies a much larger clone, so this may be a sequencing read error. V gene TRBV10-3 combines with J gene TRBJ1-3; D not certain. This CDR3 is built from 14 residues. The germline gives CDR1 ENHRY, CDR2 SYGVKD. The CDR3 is CAISRESSGNTKYF. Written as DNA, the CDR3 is TGTGCCATCAGCAGAGAATCCTCTGGAAACACCAAATATTTT.

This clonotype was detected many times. Written as DNA, the CDR3 is TGTGCCACCAGTGATTTGTGGAGGGGGCAAGAGACCCAGTACTTC. Amino acid sequence: CATSDLWRGQETQYF. The rearrangement links TRBV24-1 to TRBJ2-5, with D possibly being TRBD1 or TRBD2 (6 bases each). The CDR3 contains 15 residues. V lost 0 bases to trimming and J lost 2 bases, with 9 bases between them. Germline lookup yields CDR1 KGHDR and CDR2 SFDVKD.

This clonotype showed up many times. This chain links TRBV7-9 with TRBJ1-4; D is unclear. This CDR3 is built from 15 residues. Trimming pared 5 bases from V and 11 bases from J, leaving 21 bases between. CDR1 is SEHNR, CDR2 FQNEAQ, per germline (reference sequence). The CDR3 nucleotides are TGTGCCAGCAGCCGTCTGCCAGGTTGGGAGGAGAAACTGTTTTTT. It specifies CASSRLPGWEEKLFF.

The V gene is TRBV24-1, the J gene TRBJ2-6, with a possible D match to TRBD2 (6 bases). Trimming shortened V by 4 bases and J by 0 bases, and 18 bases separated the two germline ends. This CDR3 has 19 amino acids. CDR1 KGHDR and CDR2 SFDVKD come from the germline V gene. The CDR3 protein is CATSEAGPRGNSGANVLTF. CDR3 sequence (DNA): TGTGCCACCAGTGAGGCCGGACCTCGGGGGAACTCTGGGGCCAACGTCCTGACTTTC.

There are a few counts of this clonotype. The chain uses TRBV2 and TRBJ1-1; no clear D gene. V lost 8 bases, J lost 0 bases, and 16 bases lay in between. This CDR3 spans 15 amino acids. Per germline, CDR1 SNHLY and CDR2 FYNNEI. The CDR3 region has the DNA TGTGCCAGCTCAGATACCGAGTACATGAACACTGAAGCTTTCTTT. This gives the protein CASSDTEYMNTEAFF.

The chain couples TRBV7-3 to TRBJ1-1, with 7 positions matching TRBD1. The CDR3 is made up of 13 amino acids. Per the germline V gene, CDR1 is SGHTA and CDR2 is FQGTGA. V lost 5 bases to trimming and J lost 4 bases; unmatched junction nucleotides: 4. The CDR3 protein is CASSMTGTTEAFF. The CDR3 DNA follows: TGTGCCAGCAGCATGACAGGGACCACTGAAGCTTTCTTT.

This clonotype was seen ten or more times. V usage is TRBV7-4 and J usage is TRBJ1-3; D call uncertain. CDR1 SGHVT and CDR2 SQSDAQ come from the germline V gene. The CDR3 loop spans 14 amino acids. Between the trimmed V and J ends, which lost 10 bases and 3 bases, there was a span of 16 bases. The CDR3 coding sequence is TGTGCCAAAGGGCCTGAGATCAATGGAAACACCATATATTTT. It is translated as CAKGPEINGNTIYF.

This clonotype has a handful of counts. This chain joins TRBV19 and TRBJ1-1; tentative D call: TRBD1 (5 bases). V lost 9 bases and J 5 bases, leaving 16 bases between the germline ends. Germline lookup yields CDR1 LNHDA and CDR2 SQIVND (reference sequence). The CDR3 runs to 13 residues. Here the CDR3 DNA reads TGTGCCAGCAATACACGGGCAGGGACTGAAGCTTTCTTT. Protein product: CASNTRAGTEAFF.

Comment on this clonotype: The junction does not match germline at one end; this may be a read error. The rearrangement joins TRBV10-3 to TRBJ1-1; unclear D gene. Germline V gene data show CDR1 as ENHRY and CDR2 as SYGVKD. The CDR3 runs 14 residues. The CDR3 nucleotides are TGTGCCAGCAGTTACGTTTCAGTGAACACTGAAGCTTTCTTT. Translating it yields CASSYVSVNTEAFF.

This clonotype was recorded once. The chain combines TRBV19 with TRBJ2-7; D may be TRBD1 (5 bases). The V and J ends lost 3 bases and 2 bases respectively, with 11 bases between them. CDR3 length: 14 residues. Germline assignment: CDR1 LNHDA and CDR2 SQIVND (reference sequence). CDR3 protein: CASSIYQGPYEQYF. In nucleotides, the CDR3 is TGTGCCAGTAGTATTTACCAGGGCCCCTACGAGCAGTACTTC.

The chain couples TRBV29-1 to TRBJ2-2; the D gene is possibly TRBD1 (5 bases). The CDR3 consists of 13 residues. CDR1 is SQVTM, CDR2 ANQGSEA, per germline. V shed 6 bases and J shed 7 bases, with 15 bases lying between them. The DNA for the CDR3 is TGCAGCGTCAGATCAGGGATTGGCGGGGAGCTGTTTTTT. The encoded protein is CSVRSGIGGELFF.

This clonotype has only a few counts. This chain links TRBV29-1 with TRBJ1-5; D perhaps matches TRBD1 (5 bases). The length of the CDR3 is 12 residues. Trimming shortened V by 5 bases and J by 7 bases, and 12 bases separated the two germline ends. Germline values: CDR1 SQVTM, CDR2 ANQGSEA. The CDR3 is CSVFPGGQPQHF. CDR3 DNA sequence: TGCAGCGTTTTCCCGGGGGGGCAGCCCCAGCATTTT.

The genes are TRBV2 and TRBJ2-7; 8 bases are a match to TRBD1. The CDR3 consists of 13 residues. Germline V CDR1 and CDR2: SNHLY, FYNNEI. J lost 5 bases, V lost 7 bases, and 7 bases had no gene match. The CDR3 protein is CASTTDRVDEQYF. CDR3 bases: TGTGCCAGCACCACGGACAGGGTAGACGAGCAGTACTTC.

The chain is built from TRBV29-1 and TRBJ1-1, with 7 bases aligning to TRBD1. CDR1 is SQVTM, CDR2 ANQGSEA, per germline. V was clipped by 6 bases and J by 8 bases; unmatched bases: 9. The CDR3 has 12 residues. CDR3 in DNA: TGCAGCGTAGCTTACAGGGGCGCGGAAGCTTTCTTT. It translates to CSVAYRGAEAFF.

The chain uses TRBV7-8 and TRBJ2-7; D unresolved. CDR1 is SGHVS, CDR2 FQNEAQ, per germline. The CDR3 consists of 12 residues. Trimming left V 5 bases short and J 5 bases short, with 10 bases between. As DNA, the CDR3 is TGTGCCAGCAGCCACGATCGTGACGAGCAGTACTTC. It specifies CASSHDRDEQYF.

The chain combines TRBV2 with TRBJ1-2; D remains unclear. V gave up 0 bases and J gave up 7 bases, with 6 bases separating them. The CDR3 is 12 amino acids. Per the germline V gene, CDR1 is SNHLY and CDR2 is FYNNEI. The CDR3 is CASSEAGGGYTF. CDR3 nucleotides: TGTGCCAGCAGTGAAGCCGGAGGTGGCTACACCTTC.

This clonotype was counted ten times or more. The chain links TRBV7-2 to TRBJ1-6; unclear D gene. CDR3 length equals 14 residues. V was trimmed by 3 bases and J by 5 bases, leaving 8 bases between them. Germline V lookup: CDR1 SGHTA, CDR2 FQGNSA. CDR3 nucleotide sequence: TGTGCCAGCAGCTTTATAAGGGATAATTCACCCCTCCACTTT. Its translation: CASSFIRDNSPLHF.

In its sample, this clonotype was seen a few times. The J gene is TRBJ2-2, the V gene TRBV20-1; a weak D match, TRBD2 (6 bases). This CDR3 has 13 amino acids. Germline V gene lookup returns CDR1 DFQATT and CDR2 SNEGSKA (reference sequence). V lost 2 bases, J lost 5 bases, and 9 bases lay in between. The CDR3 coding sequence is TGCAGTGCTAGACTAGCGCGAACCGGGGAGCTGTTTTTT. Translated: CSARLARTGELFF.

CDR3 coding DNA: TGTGCCAGTAAGGGACAGGGAGACCAAGAGACCCAGTACTTC. Protein product: CASKGQGDQETQYF. The J gene is TRBJ2-5, the V gene TRBV24-1; 9 positions match TRBD1. Germline-derived CDR1 and CDR2 are KGHDR and SFDVKD. The CDR3 consists of 14 residues. V was pared by 11 bases and J by 0 bases, with 6 bases of the junction left unmatched.

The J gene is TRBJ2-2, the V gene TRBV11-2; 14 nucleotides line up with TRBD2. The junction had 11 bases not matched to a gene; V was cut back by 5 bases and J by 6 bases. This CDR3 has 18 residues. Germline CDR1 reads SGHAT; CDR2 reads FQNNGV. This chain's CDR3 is CASSHRTSGRSRAGELFF. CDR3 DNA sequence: TGTGCCAGCAGCCATAGGACTAGCGGGAGGTCGCGGGCCGGGGAGCTGTTTTTT.

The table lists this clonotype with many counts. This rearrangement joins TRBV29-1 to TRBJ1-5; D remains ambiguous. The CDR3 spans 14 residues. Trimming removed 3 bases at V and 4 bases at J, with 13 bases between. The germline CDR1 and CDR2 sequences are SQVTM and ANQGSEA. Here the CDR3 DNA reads TGCAGCGTTGAGGCGGAGGACCGAAATCAGCCCCAGCATTTT. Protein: CSVEAEDRNQPQHF.

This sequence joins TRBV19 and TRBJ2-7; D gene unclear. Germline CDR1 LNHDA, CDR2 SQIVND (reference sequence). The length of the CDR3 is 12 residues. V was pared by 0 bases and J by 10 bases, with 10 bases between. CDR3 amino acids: CASSIEGSPQYF. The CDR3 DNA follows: TGTGCCAGTAGTATAGAGGGGTCGCCTCAGTACTTC.

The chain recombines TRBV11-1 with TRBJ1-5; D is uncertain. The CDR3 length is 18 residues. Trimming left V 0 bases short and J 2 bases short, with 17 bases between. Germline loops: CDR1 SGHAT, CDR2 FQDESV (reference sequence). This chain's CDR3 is CASSLATIDGIGNQPQHF. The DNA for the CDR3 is TGTGCCAGCAGCTTAGCCACCATCGACGGGATAGGCAATCAGCCCCAGCATTTT.

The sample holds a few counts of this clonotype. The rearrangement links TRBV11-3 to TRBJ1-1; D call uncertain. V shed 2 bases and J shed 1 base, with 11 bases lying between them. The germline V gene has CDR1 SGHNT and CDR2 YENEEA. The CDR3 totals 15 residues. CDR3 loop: CASSLFLYTNTEAFF. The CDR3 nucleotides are TGTGCCAGCAGCTTATTTCTCTATACGAACACTGAAGCTTTCTTT.

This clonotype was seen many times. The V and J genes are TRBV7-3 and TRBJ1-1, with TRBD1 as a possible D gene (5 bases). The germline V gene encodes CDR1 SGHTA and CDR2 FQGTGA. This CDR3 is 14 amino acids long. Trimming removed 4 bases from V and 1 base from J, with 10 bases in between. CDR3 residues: CASSSTGANTEAFF. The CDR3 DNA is TGTGCCAGCAGCTCCACAGGAGCGAACACTGAAGCTTTCTTT.

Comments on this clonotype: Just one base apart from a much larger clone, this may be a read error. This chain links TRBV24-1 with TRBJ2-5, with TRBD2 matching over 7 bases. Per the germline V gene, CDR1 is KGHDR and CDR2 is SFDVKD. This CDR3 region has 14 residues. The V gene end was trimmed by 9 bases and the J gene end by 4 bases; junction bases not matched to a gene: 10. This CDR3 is CATGGGPIRETQYF. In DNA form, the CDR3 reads TGTGCCACCGGGGGAGGGCCCATCCGAGAGACCCAGTACTTC.

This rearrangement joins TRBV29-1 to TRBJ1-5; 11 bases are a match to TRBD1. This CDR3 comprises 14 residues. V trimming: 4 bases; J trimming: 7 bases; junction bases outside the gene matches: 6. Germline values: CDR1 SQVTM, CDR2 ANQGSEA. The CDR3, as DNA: TGCAGCGTTGTCCCGGGACAGGGGGGGCAGCCCCAGCATTTT. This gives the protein CSVVPGQGGQPQHF.

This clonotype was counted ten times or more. This chain's CDR3 is CASSRRGQGNTEAFF. CDR3 sequence (DNA): TGTGCCAGCAGCCGACGGGGACAGGGGAACACTGAAGCTTTCTTT. The chain couples TRBV6-6 to TRBJ1-1; 9 positions match TRBD1. The germline CDR1 and CDR2 sequences are MNHNY and SVGAGI (reference sequence). The trim removed 6 bases at V and 1 base at J, leaving 6 bases unmatched. This CDR3 contains 15 residues.